Below, 20 T cell receptor beta chains from the same sample are listed, as sequenced in a study of blood T cell repertoires in COVID-19. Produced via immunoSEQ multiplex PCR; TCRdb's table is partial and in-frame only. The table records approximately 210,000 clones, around 85% of them present only once. Material: peripheral blood. The receptors here all came from a woman in her 70s with acute or convalescent COVID-19.

This sequence joins TRBV7-3 and TRBJ2-1; TRBD1 is a possible D gene (5 bases). The V gene lost 5 bases and the J gene lost 0 bases, with 17 bases spanning the gap. The CDR3 totals 17 residues. Germline CDR1 reads SGHTA; CDR2 reads FQGTGA. In DNA, the CDR3 is TGTGCCAGCAGCCGCTTTCCTCCAGGGCCCTCCTACAATGAGCAGTTCTTC. This codes for CASSRFPPGPSYNEQFF.

This sequence joins TRBV2 and TRBJ1-1; 7 positions match TRBD1. Germline V gene lookup returns CDR1 SNHLY and CDR2 FYNNEI. The CDR3 runs 14 residues. V trimming: 7 bases; J trimming: 5 bases; junction bases outside the gene matches: 10. The CDR3 region is CASKRQGPITEAFF. Here the CDR3 DNA reads TGTGCCAGCAAGAGACAGGGCCCCATTACTGAAGCTTTCTTT.

The CDR3 protein is CASSLDRGTEAFF. The CDR3 DNA sequence: TGTGCCAGCAGCCTAGACAGGGGGACTGAAGCTTTCTTT. This chain uses TRBV5-4 with TRBJ1-1, with 9 positions matching TRBD1. The germline V gene has CDR1 SGHNT and CDR2 YYREEE (reference sequence). This CDR3 region has 13 residues. The J segment lost 5 bases and the V segment lost 4 bases, leaving 3 bases of the junction unmatched. The full variable domain, with the rest looked up from reference TRBV5-4 and TRBJ1-1, is ETGVTQSPTHLIKTRGQQVTLRCSSQSGHNTVSWYQQALGQGPQFIFQYYREEENGRGNFPPRFSGLQFPNYSSELNVNALELDDSALYLCASSLDRGTEAFFGQGTRLTVV.

The chain couples TRBV5-6 to TRBJ1-2, with 8 bases that match TRBD1. Germline CDR1 reads SGHDT; CDR2 reads YYEEEE. The trim removed 6 bases at V and 8 bases at J, leaving 9 bases unmatched. The CDR3 runs 13 residues. CDR3 region: CASIQTGDWGYTF. The CDR3 coding sequence is TGTGCCAGCATCCAGACAGGGGATTGGGGCTACACCTTC.

The chain combines TRBV11-3 with TRBJ2-1, with D perhaps TRBD1 (6 bases). The CDR3 has 14 amino acids. V was shortened by 5 bases and J by 7 bases, with 15 bases between the two germline ends. Germline lookup yields CDR1 SGHNT and CDR2 YENEEA. Written as DNA, the CDR3 is TGTGCCAGCAGCCCTTGGACAGAGAAGAATGAGCAGTTCTTC. It codes for CASSPWTEKNEQFF.

This chain uses TRBV6-5 with TRBJ1-5; the match to TRBD1 covers 7 bases. V was clipped by 0 bases and J by 5 bases; unmatched bases: 4. The CDR3 extends over 15 amino acids. The germline V gene encodes CDR1 MNHEY and CDR2 SVGAGI. This chain's CDR3 is CASSYSTGSYQPQHF. In nucleotides, the CDR3 is TGTGCCAGCAGTTACTCGACAGGGAGCTATCAGCCCCAGCATTTT.

This chain uses TRBV2 with TRBJ1-1; D unresolved. The CDR3 is 13 residues long. Germline values: CDR1 SNHLY, CDR2 FYNNEI. V dropped 4 bases and J dropped 3 bases, with 9 bases sitting between them. CDR3 bases: TGTGCCAGCAGTGCAGAATTACACACTGAAGCTTTCTTT. It encodes CASSAELHTEAFF.

V gene TRBV11-2 combines with J gene TRBJ1-4; no clear D gene. The V end lost 5 bases, the J end lost 5 bases, and 15 bases lay between the germline ends. Germline V lookup: CDR1 SGHAT, CDR2 FQNNGV. CDR3 length equals 15 residues. The CDR3 loop is CASSTTGSGNEKLFF. For the CDR3, the DNA is TGTGCCAGCAGCACGACCGGGAGTGGGAATGAAAAACTGTTTTTT.

The rearrangement links TRBV6-5 to TRBJ2-1, with a tentative D call TRBD2 (6 bases). V lost 2 bases and J 7 bases, leaving 15 bases between the germline ends. Germline V gene lookup returns CDR1 MNHEY and CDR2 SVGAGI. The CDR3 consists of 15 residues. The CDR3 region is CASSYRPLSGNEQFF. The CDR3 coding sequence is TGTGCCAGCAGTTACCGGCCACTAAGCGGGAATGAGCAGTTCTTC.

The V gene is TRBV5-1, the J gene TRBJ1-3, with D perhaps matching TRBD1 (5 bases). The CDR3 spans 16 residues. The germline V gene encodes CDR1 SGHRS and CDR2 YFSETQ. V was shortened by 0 bases and J by 1 base, with 11 bases between the two germline ends. Here the CDR3 DNA reads TGCGCCAGCAGCTTGGTTCAGGGCAATTCTGGAAACACCATATATTTT. This codes for CASSLVQGNSGNTIYF.

The chain couples TRBV12-3 or TRBV12-4 to TRBJ1-5; D call uncertain. V was trimmed by 6 bases and J by 0 bases, leaving 3 bases between them. The CDR3 is made up of 12 amino acids. The CDR3 spells CASRYSNQPQHF. The DNA for the CDR3 is TGTGCCAGCAGATATAGCAATCAGCCCCAGCATTTT.

The CDR3 region is CASSELGQGNGNTIYF. CDR3 nucleotides: TGCGCCAGCAGTGAGCTCGGACAGGGCAATGGAAACACCATATATTTT. The gene calls are TRBV10-2 and TRBJ1-3; 8 positions agree with TRBD1. The CDR3 contains 16 residues. The V segment lost 2 bases and the J segment 3 bases; nucleotides outside the gene matches: 6. The germline V gene encodes CDR1 WSHSY and CDR2 SAAADI.

This sequence joins TRBV6-1 and TRBJ2-3; 9 bases align to TRBD1. Losses at the gene ends were 3 bases for V and 4 bases for J; bases not matched to a gene: 8. Germline V gives CDR1 MNHNS, CDR2 SASEGT. CDR3 length: 16 residues. This CDR3 is CASSELGQGGADTQYF. The CDR3 DNA reads TGTGCCAGCAGTGAGCTGGGACAGGGTGGCGCAGATACGCAGTATTTT.

On this clone: Other DNA sequences in the sample encode the same CDR3. The V and J genes are TRBV7-9 and TRBJ1-1; no clear D gene. Trimming pared 5 bases from V and 1 base from J, leaving 11 bases between. The germline CDR1 and CDR2 sequences are SEHNR and FQNEAQ (reference sequence). This CDR3 has 14 residues. The CDR3: CASSPRSGNTEAFF. The CDR3 DNA sequence: TGTGCCAGCAGCCCCCGATCGGGGAACACTGAAGCTTTCTTT.

The chain carries TRBV28 and TRBJ2-7; D gene unclear. Trimming stripped 11 bases from V and 2 bases from J, with 16 bases between. Germline CDR1 is MDHEN and CDR2 is SYDVKM. The CDR3 loop spans 13 amino acids. The CDR3 nucleotides are TGTGCCTCCGCCCCCACGGTACCCTACGAGCAGTACTTC. It encodes CASAPTVPYEQYF.

CDR3: CASSLGDRNYEAFF. The CDR3 nucleotides read TGTGCCAGCAGCTTAGGTGACAGAAACTATGAAGCTTTCTTT. The chain is built from TRBV11-2 and TRBJ1-1; possible D gene TRBD1, 5 bases. The CDR3 has 14 residues. The ends were cut back, 1 base at V and 7 bases at J, with 13 bases in the middle. Looked up from germline, CDR1 is SGHAT and CDR2 is FQNNGV.

The chain has TRBV7-2 and TRBJ2-1, with 7 positions matching TRBD1. The CDR3 consists of 14 residues. V lost 1 base and J lost 10; bases outside the gene matches: 7. Germline lookup yields CDR1 SGHTA and CDR2 FQGNSA. CDR3 DNA: TGTGCCAGCAGCTTAGACACAGGGGCTGGGGAGCAGTTCTTC. Translating it yields CASSLDTGAGEQFF.

V gene TRBV5-4 combines with J gene TRBJ2-5; the match to TRBD2 covers 7 bases. The CDR3 spans 13 residues. The J segment lost 5 bases and the V segment lost 3 bases, leaving 4 bases of the junction unmatched. The germline CDR1 and CDR2 sequences are SGHNT and YYREEE (reference sequence). CDR3 loop: CASSWEGGETQYF. The CDR3 DNA reads as TGTGCCAGCAGCTGGGAGGGAGGGGAGACCCAGTACTTC.

The V call is TRBV3-1 (or the pseudogene TRBV3-2), the J call TRBJ1-1, with TRBD1 as a possible D gene (6 bases). Deletions cut 4 bases from V and 4 bases from J, with 13 bases between. The CDR3 extends over 14 amino acids. Germline V gene sequence: CDR1 LGHDT, CDR2 YNNKEL (reference sequence). The CDR3 bases are TGTGCCAGCAGCCCCGACAGACAGGCCACTGAAGCTTTCTTT. Encoded protein: CASSPDRQATEAFF.

The V and J genes are TRBV6-2 or TRBV6-3 and TRBJ1-5; 12 nucleotides line up with TRBD1. Germline V CDR1 and CDR2: MNHEY, SVGEGT. After removal of 5 bases from V and 3 bases from J, the junction contained 2 bases not matched to a gene. The CDR3 length is 15 residues. CDR3 residues: CASSGDRGLNQPQHF. The CDR3, as DNA: TGTGCCAGCAGTGGGGACAGGGGGCTCAATCAGCCCCAGCATTTT.